This TCR beta chain was observed in a study of cytomegalovirus exposure and HLA in healthy donors. PCR amplification relied on 60 Vbeta primers (plus 13 Jbeta primers). Generated by immunoSEQ multiplex PCR, the TCRdb table keeps only in-frame clones and is missing some. Of roughly 100,000 clones listed, 75% were seen once; the top ten hold 2.5% to 3.5%. Regarding donors, all were healthy bone marrow donors. Study-wide results and limits: Several of the most significant clusters were apparently associated with common viral pathogens in a later analysis.

Concerning this clone itself: What it binds is unknown.

This CDR3 region has 16 residues. The germline gives CDR1 SGHTA, CDR2 FQGTGA. Trimming left V 6 bases short and J 1 base short, with 17 bases between. What was sequenced was PBMCs. J is TRBJ2-3 and V is TRBV7-3; D may be TRBD2 (7 bases). This TCR derives from a male donor in good health and CMV-seropositive. The CDR3 region is CASSQGGLAGTDTQYF. The CDR3 region has the DNA TGTGCCAGCAGTCAAGGGGGGCTAGCGGGCACAGATACGCAGTATTTT.